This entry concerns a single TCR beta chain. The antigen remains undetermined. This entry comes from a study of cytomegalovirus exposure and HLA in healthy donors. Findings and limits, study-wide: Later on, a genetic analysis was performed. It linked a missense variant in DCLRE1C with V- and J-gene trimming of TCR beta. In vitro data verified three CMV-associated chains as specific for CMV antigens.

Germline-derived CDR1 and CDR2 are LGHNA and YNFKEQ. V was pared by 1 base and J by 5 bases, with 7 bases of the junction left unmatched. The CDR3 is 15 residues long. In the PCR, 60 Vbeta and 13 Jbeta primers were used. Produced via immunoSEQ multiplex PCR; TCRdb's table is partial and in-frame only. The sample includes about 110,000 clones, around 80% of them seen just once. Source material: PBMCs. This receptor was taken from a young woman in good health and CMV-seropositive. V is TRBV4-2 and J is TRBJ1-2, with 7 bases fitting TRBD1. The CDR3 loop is CASSQVPGGFYGYTF. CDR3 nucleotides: TGTGCCAGCAGCCAAGTTCCAGGGGGTTTTTATGGCTACACCTTC.